This T cell receptor beta chain was obtained from a study of blood T cell repertoires in COVID-19. Unmatched junction bases numbered 1, after V lost 2 bases and J lost 3 bases. The CDR3 has 14 residues. Germline-derived CDR1 and CDR2 are MGHRA and YSYEKL. Authors' processing steps: Reference gene primer amplification yielded estimated nucleated cell counts. The repertoire was sequenced with immunoSEQ multiplex PCR; TCRdb's copy has only in-frame clones and lacks some. Clone size and V and J calls were adopted from that table, with D and trimming inferred from the DNA. The sample has approximately 68,000 clones, around 83% seen once; the top ten hold less than 8%.

Sample: peripheral blood. The clonotype comes from a woman aged 60-75 years with acute or convalescent COVID-19. The chain has TRBV4-1 and TRBJ1-5, with 7 positions matching TRBD1. The CDR3 DNA reads TGCGCCAGCAGCCAAACAGGGGACAATCAGCCCCAGCATTTT. This encodes CASSQTGDNQPQHF.